Each of the 9 T cell receptor beta chains below was sequenced from the same sample in a study of tumor-infiltrating lymphocytes in primary liver carcinoma. In addition to blood RNA drawn from unsorted whole blood, germline DNA was extracted. With roughly 540 ng total RNA as template and a constant-region primer, TCR beta cDNA was made. ARM-PCR was slightly modified, and three nested multiplex PCR rounds with it gave rise to the TCR beta libraries. Use of TRBV1-TRBV30 forward primers with a C-beta reverse primer characterized the first two PCR rounds, which lasted around 9 cycles each. TCRdb re-analysed the multiplex PCR reads in MiXCR, keeping a single row per CDR3 protein. The sample shows a few hundred thousand distinct CDR3 sequences, about three fifths of them seen only once. The source material was peripheral blood. These TCRs come from a woman between 25 and 40 years old with primary liver carcinoma and hepatitis B virus infection.

As for this clonotype: One end of the junction does not line up with germline, which may come from a read error. The chain links TRBV29-1 to TRBJ2-7, with a weak D call TRBD2 (6 bases). The length of the CDR3 is 13 residues. The V gene's germline CDR1 is SQVTM and CDR2 ANQGSEA. The CDR3 reads CSVVRAGSYEQYF. The CDR3 region has the DNA TGCAGCGTTGTACGAGCGGGCTCCTATGAGCAGTACTTC.

Many counts were recorded for this clonotype. The chain is built from TRBV29-1 and TRBJ2-2; 7 bases line up with TRBD2. With V trimmed by 4 bases and J by 7 bases, 9 bases remained unmatched. The germline CDR1 and CDR2 sequences are SQVTM and ANQGSEA. This CDR3 region has 14 residues. DNA for the CDR3: TGCAGCGTTGGGTGGACTAGTTCTGGCGGGGAGCTGTTTTTT. Amino acid sequence: CSVGWTSSGGELFF.

On this clonotype itself: The junction departs from germline at one end; a sequencing error may be responsible. This chain uses TRBV11-3 with TRBJ2-1; possibly TRBD2 for D (5 bases). This CDR3 has 13 amino acids. CDR1 SGHNT and CDR2 YENEEA come from the germline V gene. The CDR3 here is CPSSFTRFNEQFF. The CDR3 nucleotides are TGTCCCAGCAGCTTCACTAGGTTCAATGAGCAGTTCTTC.

As regards this clonotype: Given a much more abundant clone one base away, this may be a read error. The rearrangement uses TRBV4-1 and TRBJ2-1; D unclear. CDR3 length: 12 amino acids. The germline V gene has CDR1 MGHRA and CDR2 YSYEKL. The CDR3 is CASSQLYNEQIF. The CDR3 DNA reads as TGCGCCAGCAGCCAACTGTACAATGAGCAGATCTTC.

The chain employs TRBV2 and TRBJ1-2; D unresolved. This CDR3 spans 12 amino acids. V was clipped by 5 bases and J by 5 bases, with 9 bases between them. Germline CDR1 and CDR2: SNHLY and FYNNEI. In nucleotides, the CDR3 is TGTGCCAGCAGTAGGGCGGATTATGGCTACACCTTC. It yields the protein CASSRADYGYTF.

There are a few counts of this clonotype. V gene TRBV28 combines with J gene TRBJ1-1; 7 nucleotides align to TRBD1. Germline values: CDR1 MDHEN, CDR2 SYDVKM. This CDR3 spans 12 amino acids. The J segment lost 7 bases and the V segment lost 5 bases, leaving 4 bases of the junction unmatched. The CDR3 protein is CASSTGVLEAFF. Here the CDR3 DNA reads TGTGCCAGCAGTACAGGGGTACTTGAAGCTTTCTTT.

On this clonotype: A much larger clonotype is one base distant, so this may be a read error. The chain recombines TRBV4-2 with TRBJ2-7; TRBD2 aligns across 7 bases. The V segment lost 4 bases and the J segment 4 bases; nucleotides outside the gene matches: 10. The CDR3 is made up of 15 amino acids. The germline gives CDR1 LGHNA, CDR2 YNFKEQ. The CDR3 loop is CASSPTDSGAYEQYF. The CDR3 nucleotides are TGTGCCAGCAGCCCAACTGACAGCGGGGCTTACGAGCAGTACTTC.

The V gene is TRBV6-5, the J gene TRBJ2-7, with 9 bases fitting TRBD2. Germline values: CDR1 MNHEY, CDR2 SVGAGI. CDR3 length: 15 residues. Trimming took 4 bases from V and 7 from J; bases not matched to a gene: 11. CDR3 nucleotides: TGTGCCAGCAGTTCCCCGGATAGCGGGAGCTATGAGCAGTACTTC. This encodes CASSSPDSGSYEQYF.

With regard to this clonotype: A much larger clone is a single base away; this may be a read error. The chain employs TRBV12-3 or TRBV12-4 and TRBJ2-1, with 7 nucleotides matching TRBD2. CDR3 length: 16 residues. CDR3 coding DNA: TGTGCCAGCAGTCCCCCCTGGGCTAGCGGTTACACTGAGCAGTTCTTC. It specifies CASSPPWASGYTEQFF.